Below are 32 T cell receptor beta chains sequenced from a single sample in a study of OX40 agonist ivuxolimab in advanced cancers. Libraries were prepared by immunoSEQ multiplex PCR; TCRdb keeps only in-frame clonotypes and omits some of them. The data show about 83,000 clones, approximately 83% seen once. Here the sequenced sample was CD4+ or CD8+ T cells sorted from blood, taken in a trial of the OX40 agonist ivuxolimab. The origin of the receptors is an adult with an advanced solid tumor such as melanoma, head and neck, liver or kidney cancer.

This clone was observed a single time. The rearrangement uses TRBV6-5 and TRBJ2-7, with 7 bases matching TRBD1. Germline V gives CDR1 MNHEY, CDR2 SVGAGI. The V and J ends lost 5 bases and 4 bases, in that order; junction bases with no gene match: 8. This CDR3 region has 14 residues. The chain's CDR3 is CASSDQGVSYEQYF. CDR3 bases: TGTGCCAGCAGTGACCAGGGGGTTAGTTACGAGCAGTACTTC.

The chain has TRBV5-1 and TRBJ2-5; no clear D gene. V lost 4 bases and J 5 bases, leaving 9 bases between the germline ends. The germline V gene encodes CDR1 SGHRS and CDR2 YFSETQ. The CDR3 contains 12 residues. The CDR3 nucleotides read TGCGCCAGCAGCGGGCCCCAGGAGACCCAGTACTTC. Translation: CASSGPQETQYF.

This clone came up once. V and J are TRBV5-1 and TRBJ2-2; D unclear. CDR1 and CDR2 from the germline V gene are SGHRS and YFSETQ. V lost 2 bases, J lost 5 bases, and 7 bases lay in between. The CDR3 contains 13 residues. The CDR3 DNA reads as TGCGCCAGCAGCTTAGAAGGGACCGGGGAGCTGTTTTTT. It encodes CASSLEGTGELFF.

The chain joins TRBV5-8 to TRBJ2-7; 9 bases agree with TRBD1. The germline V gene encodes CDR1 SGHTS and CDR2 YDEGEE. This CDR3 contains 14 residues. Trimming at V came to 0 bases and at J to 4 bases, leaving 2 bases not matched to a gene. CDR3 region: CASSLDRGQYEQYF. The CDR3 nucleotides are TGTGCCAGCAGCTTGGACAGGGGGCAGTACGAGCAGTACTTC. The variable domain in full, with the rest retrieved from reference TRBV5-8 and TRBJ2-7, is EAGVTQSPTHLIKTRGQQATLRCSPISGHTSVYWYQQALGLGLQFLLWYDEGEERNRGNFPPRFSGRQFPNYSSELNVNALELEDSALYLCASSLDRGQYEQYFGPGTRLTVT.

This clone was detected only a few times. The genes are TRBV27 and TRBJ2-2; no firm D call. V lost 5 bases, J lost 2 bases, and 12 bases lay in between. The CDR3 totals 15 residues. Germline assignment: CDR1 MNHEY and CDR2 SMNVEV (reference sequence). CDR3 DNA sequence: TGTGCCAGCAGTGAAGCTAGAGCCAACACCGGGGAGCTGTTTTTT. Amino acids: CASSEARANTGELFF.

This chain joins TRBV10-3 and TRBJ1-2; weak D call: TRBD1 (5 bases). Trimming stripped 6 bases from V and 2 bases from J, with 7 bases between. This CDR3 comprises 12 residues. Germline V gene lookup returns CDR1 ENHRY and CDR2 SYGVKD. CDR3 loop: CAISWDNYGYTF. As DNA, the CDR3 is TGTGCCATCAGCTGGGACAACTATGGCTACACCTTC.

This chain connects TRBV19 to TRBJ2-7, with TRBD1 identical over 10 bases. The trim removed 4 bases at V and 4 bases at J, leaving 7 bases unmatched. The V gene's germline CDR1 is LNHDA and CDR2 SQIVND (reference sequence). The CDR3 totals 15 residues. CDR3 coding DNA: TGTGCCAGTAGTAGAGACAGGGGGCTCCGGTACGAGCAGTACTTC. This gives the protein CASSRDRGLRYEQYF.

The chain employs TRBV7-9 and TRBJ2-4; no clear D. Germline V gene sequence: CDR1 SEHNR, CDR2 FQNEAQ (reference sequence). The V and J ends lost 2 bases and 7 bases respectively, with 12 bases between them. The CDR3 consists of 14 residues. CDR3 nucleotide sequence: TGTGCCAGCAGCTTATCAAAGGGTGTTAACATTCAGTACTTC. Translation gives CASSLSKGVNIQYF.

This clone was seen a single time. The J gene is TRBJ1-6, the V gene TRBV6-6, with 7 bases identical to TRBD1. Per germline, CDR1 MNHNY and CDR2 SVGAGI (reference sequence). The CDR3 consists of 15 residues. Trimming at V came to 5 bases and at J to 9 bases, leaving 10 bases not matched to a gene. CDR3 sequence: CASSGSWDSGSPLHF. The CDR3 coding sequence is TGTGCCAGCAGTGGATCCTGGGACAGCGGTTCACCCCTCCACTTT.

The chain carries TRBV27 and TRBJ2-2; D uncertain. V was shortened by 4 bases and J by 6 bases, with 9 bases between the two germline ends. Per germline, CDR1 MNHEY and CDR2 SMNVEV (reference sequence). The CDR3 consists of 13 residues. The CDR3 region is CASSSDFAGELFF. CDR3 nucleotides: TGTGCCAGCAGTTCTGATTTTGCCGGGGAGCTGTTTTTT.

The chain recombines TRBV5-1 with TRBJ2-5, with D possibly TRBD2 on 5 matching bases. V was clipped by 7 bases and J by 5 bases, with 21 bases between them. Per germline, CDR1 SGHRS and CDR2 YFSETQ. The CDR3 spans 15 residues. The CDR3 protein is CASALNGVMRETQYF. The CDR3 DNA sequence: TGCGCCAGCGCCCTGAACGGGGTGATGAGGGAGACCCAGTACTTC. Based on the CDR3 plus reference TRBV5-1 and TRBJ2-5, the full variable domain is KAGVTQTPRYLIKTRGQQVTLSCSPISGHRSVSWYQQTPGQGLQFLFEYFSETQRNKGNFPGRFSGRQFSNSRSEMNVSTLELGDSALYLCASALNGVMRETQYFGPGTRLLVL.

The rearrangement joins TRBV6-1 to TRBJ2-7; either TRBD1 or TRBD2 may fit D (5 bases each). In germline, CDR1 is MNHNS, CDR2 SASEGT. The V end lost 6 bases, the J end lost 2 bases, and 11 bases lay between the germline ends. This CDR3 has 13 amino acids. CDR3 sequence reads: CASRGTATYEQYF. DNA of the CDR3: TGTGCCAGCAGGGGGACGGCAACCTACGAGCAGTACTTC.

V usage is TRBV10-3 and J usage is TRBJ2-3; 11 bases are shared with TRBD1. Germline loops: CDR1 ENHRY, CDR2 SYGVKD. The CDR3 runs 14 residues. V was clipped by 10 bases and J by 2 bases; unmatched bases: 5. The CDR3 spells CATGQGAATDTQYF. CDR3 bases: TGTGCCACCGGACAGGGGGCAGCCACAGATACGCAGTATTTT.

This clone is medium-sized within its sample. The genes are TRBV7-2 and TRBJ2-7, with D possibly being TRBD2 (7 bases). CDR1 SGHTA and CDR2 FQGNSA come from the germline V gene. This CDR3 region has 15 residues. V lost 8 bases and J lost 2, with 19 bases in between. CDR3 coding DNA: TGTGCCAGCGCGCCTCCTGCGGGGGCCGCCTACGAGCAGTACTTC. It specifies CASAPPAGAAYEQYF. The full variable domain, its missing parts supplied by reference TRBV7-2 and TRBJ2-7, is GAGVSQSPSNKVTEKGKDVELRCDPISGHTALYWYRQSLGQGLEFLIYFQGNSAPDKSGLPSDRFSAERTGGSVSTLTIQRTQQEDSAVYLCASAPPAGAAYEQYFGPGTRLTVT.

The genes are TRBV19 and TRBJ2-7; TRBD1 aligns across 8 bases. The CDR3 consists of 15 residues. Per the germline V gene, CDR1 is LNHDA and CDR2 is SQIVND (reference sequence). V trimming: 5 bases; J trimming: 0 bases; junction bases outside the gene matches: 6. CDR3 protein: CASSPRTGSSYEQYF. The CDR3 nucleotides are TGTGCCAGTAGTCCTCGGACAGGGAGCTCCTACGAGCAGTACTTC.

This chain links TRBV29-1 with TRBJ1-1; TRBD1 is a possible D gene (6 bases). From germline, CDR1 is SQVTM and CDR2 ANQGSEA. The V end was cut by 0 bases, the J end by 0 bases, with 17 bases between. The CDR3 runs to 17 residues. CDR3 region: CSVEDPGHRDVNTEAFF. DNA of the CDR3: TGCAGCGTTGAAGATCCGGGACACCGGGACGTGAACACTGAAGCTTTCTTT.

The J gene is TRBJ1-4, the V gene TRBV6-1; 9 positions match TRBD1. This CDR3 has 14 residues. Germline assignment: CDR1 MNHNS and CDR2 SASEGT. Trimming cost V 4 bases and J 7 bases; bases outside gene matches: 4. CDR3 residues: CASSVPGQGEKLFF. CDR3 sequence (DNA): TGTGCCAGCAGTGTCCCGGGACAGGGTGAAAAACTGTTTTTT.

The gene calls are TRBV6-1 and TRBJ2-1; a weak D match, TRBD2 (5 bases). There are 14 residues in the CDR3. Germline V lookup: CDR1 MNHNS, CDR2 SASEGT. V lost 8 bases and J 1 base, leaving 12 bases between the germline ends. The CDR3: CASSRVFSYNEQFF. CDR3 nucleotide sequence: TGTGCCAGCTCGAGGGTCTTTTCCTACAATGAGCAGTTCTTC.

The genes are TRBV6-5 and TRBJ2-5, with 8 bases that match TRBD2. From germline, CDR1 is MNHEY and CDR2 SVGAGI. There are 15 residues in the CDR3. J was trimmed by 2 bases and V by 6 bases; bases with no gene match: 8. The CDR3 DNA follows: TGTGCCAGCAGCCCGGGAGGGACTGCGCAAGAGACCCAGTACTTC. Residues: CASSPGGTAQETQYF.

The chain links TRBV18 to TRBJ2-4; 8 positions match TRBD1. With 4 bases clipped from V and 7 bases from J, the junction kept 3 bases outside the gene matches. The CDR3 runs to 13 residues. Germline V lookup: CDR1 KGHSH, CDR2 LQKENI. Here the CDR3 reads CASSRWTGNIQYF. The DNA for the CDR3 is TGTGCCAGCTCACGATGGACAGGGAACATTCAGTACTTC.

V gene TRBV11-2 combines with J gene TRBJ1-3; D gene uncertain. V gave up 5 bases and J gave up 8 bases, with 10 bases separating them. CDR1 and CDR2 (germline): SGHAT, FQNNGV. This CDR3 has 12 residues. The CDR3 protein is CASSAAGDTIYF. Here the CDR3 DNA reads TGTGCCAGCAGCGCCGCTGGGGACACCATATATTTT. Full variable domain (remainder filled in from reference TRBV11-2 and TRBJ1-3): EAGVAQSPRYKIIEKRQSVAFWCNPISGHATLYWYQQILGQGPKLLIQFQNNGVVDDSQLPKDRFSAERLKGVDSTLKIQPAKLEDSAVYLCASSAAGDTIYFGEGSWLTVV.

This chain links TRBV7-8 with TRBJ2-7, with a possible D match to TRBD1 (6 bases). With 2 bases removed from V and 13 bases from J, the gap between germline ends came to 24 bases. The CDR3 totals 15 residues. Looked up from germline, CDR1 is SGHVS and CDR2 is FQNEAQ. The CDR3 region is CASSLTAGAPSLYYF. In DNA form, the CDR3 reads TGTGCCAGCAGCTTAACGGCAGGGGCACCCTCCTTGTATTACTTC.

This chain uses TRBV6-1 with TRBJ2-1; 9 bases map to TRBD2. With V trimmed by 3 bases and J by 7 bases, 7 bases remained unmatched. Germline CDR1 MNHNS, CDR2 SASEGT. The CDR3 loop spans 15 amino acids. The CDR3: CASSDRAGGRNEQFF. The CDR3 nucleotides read TGTGCCAGCAGTGATCGGGCGGGGGGGCGAAATGAGCAGTTCTTC.

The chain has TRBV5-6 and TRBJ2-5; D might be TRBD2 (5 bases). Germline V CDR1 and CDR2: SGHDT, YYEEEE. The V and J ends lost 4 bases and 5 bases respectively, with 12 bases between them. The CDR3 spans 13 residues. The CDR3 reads CASSMTGEETQYF. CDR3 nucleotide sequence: TGTGCCAGCAGCATGACTGGGGAGGAGACCCAGTACTTC.

This chain's CDR3 is CASSLDQLNGYTF. In DNA form, the CDR3 reads TGTGCCAGCAGCTTGGACCAGCTAAATGGCTACACCTTC. The gene calls are TRBV5-8 and TRBJ1-2; no reliable D call. The CDR3 sequence is 13 residues long. V was pared by 0 bases and J by 6 bases, with 9 bases between. Germline lookup yields CDR1 SGHTS and CDR2 YDEGEE.

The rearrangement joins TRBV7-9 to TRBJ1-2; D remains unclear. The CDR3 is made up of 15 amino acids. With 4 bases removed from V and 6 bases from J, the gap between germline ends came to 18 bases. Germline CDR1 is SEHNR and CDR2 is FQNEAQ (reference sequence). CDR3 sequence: CASSSLKNAGDGYTF. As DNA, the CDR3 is TGTGCCAGCAGCTCCCTAAAAAACGCTGGGGATGGCTACACCTTC.

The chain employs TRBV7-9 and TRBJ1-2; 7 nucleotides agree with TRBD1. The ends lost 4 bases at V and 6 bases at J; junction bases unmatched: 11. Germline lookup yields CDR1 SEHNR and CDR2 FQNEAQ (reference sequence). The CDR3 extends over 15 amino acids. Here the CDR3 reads CASSSLGDRDDGYTF. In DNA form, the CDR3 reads TGTGCCAGCAGCTCACTCGGAGACAGGGACGATGGCTACACCTTC.

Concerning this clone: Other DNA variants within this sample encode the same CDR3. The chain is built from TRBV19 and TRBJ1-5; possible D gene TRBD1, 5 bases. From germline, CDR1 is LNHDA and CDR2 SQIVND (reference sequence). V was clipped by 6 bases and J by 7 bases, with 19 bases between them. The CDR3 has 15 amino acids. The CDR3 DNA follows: TGTGCCAGTAGCGGGGGTGGGGGTGCAGGGCAGCCCCAGCATTTT. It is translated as CASSGGGGAGQPQHF.

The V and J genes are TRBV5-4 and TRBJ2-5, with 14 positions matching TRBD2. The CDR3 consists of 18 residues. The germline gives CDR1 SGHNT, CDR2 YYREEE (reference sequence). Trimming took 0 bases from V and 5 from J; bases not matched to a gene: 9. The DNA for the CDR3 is TGTGCCAGCAGCTTGGACCCGACTAGCGGGGGGGCCGGGGAGACCCAGTACTTC. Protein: CASSLDPTSGGAGETQYF.

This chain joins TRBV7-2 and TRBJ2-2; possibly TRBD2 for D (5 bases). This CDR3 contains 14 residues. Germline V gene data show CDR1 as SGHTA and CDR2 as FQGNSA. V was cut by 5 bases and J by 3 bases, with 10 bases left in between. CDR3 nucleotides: TGTGCCAGCAGCCAAGCGGTAGACACCGGGGAGCTGTTTTTT. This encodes CASSQAVDTGELFF.

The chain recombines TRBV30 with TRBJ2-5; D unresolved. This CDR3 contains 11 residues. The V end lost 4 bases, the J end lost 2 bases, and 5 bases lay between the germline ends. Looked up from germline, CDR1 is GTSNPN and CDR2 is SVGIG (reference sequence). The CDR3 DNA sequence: TGTGCCTGGAATGAACAAGAGACCCAGTACTTC. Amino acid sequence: CAWNEQETQYF.

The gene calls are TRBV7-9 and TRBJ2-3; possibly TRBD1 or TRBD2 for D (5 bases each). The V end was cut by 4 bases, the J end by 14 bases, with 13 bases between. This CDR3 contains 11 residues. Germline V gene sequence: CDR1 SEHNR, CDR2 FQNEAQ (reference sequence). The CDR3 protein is CASSSGPAPYF. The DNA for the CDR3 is TGTGCCAGCAGCTCGGGACCCGCACCGTATTTT. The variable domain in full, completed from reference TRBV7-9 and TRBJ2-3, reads DTGVSQNPRHKITKRGQNVTFRCDPISEHNRLYWYRQTLGQGPEFLTYFQNEAQLEKSRLLSDRFSAERPKGSFSTLEIQRTEQGDSAMYLCASSSGPAPYFGPGTRLTVL.